This TCR beta chain was sequenced in a study of cytomegalovirus exposure and HLA in healthy donors. Study as a whole: Approximately 190 million T cells yielded 100 million or so unique TCR beta sequences, as an earlier analysis found.

Overall study findings and caveats: Later on, a genetic analysis was performed. It linked a missense variant in DCLRE1C with V- and J-gene trimming of TCR beta. Later on, an analysis showed TCR association rates differing by HLA locus, with DRB1 the most and HLA-C the fewest. Testing in vitro showed a few CMV-associated chains specific for CMV antigens.

CDR3 size: 13 residues. From germline, CDR1 is GTSNPN and CDR2 SVGIG (reference sequence). V trimming: 1 base; J trimming: 5 bases; junction bases outside the gene matches: 2. To note about this clone: Its specificity is unknown.

60 Vbeta and 13 Jbeta primers were used in PCR. Profiled with immunoSEQ multiplex PCR; TCRdb holds only in-frame clones, not every one. Of over 50,000 clones listed, approximately 71% were seen once; the top ten hold approximately 30%. The sample was PBMCs. The sequence was collected from a man in his forties in good health and CMV-seropositive. The J gene is TRBJ1-5, the V gene TRBV30; the match to TRBD1 covers 7 bases. CDR3 nucleotide sequence: TGTGCCTGGAGTGAAACAGGGGATCAGCCCCAGCATTTT. It codes for CAWSETGDQPQHF.